This TCR beta chain appears in the sequencing data of a study of CD8 T cells in ankylosing spondylitis. TCRdb reprocessed the 5' RACE reads with MiXCR, giving one entry per CDR3 protein. The repertoire consists of roughly 60,000 distinct CDR3 sequences, with approximately 6% occurring once and the leading ten covering about 4.6%. For this clonotype: Its antigen is undetermined.

Findings of the study overall: A TCR beta motif of about eight highly homologous variants seemed to mark ankylosing spondylitis blood.

The sample taken for sequencing was synovial fluid, either unsorted or a sorted T cell fraction (not recorded which). The origin of this receptor is a male donor with ankylosing spondylitis.

CDR3 sequence: CASSQEGQGWNEQFF. In DNA, the CDR3 is TGTGCCAGCAGCCAGGAAGGACAGGGATGGAATGAGCAGTTCTTC. The V call is TRBV3-1, the J call TRBJ2-1; 8 nucleotides align to TRBD1. Looked up from germline, CDR1 is LGHDT and CDR2 is YNNKEL (reference sequence). This CDR3 is built from 15 residues. V dropped 3 bases and J dropped 7; count of bases not matched to a gene: 8.